Detailed here is one T cell receptor beta chain. What it recognizes is unknown. Produced via immunoSEQ multiplex PCR; TCRdb's table is partial and in-frame only. The sample holds around 690,000 clones, around 91% seen once. The data belong to a study of shared clonotypes between healthy human individuals. Germline V gene sequence: CDR1 PRHDT, CDR2 FYEKMQ (reference sequence). This CDR3 has 13 residues. Trimming left V 2 bases short and J 7 bases short, with 10 bases between. Findings of the study overall: Sampling involved blood alone; tissue repertoires likely differ.

CD8 memory pooled CD45RO+ cells and CCR7-negative CD45RA+ TemRA cells. What was sequenced was memory CD8+ T cells from PBMCs. The sample's subset: CD45RO+ cells pooled with CCR7-negative TemRA cells. The sequence came from a man aged 18 to 29 in good health. Some clones in this sample may be carry-over from other donors' samples. This rearrangement joins TRBV13 to TRBJ2-3; weak D call: TRBD1 (6 bases). CDR3 bases: TGTGCCAGCAGCTTACCAGGGGAAAATACGCAGTATTTT. It translates to CASSLPGENTQYF.